The T cell receptor (beta chain) described here comes from a study of blood T cells in healthy people across ages. On this clonotype: Its antigen is not known.

Study-wide results and limits: It was not possible, with unsorted PBMCs, to conclusively compare naive and antigen-experienced cells.

CDR1 is DFQATT, CDR2 SNEGSKA, per germline (reference sequence). This CDR3 has 15 amino acids. The junction had 9 bases not matched to a gene; V was cut back by 0 bases and J by 7 bases. Then a second PCR, running roughly 7 to 11 cycles, was carried out with a sample-barcoded 5' primer and a J-beta primer mix. A single record per CDR3 protein comes from TCRdb applying MiXCR to the 5' RACE reads. The table lists roughly 1,500,000 distinct CDR3 sequences, roughly a third of them singletons, with roughly 12% in the top ten. Sequenced material: blood. The rearrangement uses TRBV20-1 and TRBJ1-5, with 7 positions matching TRBD1. This clonotype was obtained from a woman in her twenties or thirties in good health. DNA of the CDR3: TGCAGTGCTAGAGATGACAGGGAGGGGTACCAGCCCCAGCATTTT. The encoded protein is CSARDDREGYQPQHF.